The clone carrying this T cell receptor beta chain was observed at least ten times. The antigen remains undetermined. This sample was taken from a study of response to subunit inactivated influenza vaccine. Whole-study results and caveats: Authors suggested each seasonal influenza vaccination recruits few new T cells.

TCRdb passed the RT-PCR reads through MiXCR, listing each CDR3 protein once. Among about 780,000 distinct CDR3 sequences listed, under 20% were seen once. The germline V and J ends were trimmed by 2 bases and 2 bases, with 5 bases remaining between them. The CDR3 covers 13 residues. Sample: PBMCs from blood, taken 5 to 6 days after vaccination. V is TRBV12-3 or TRBV12-4 and J is TRBJ2-3; D unresolved. This receptor was taken from a man aged 50 to 60 who received an inactivated influenza vaccine. For the CDR3, the DNA is TGTGCCAGCAGTTTACGGTTCACAGATACGCAGTATTTT. This translates into CASSLRFTDTQYF.